The 27 T cell receptor beta chains presented below share a single source sample, sequenced in a study of blood T cell repertoires in COVID-19. Profiling relied on immunoSEQ multiplex PCR, and the TCRdb table lists in-frame clones only, not all of them. The sample shows about 140,000 clones, about four fifths of them seen only once. Input material: peripheral blood. Every receptor here comes from a woman of 80 years or more in a cohort sampled during active or convalescent COVID-19.

The CDR3 sequence: CASRTRASYTEAFF. Here the CDR3 DNA reads TGTGCCAGCCGGACACGAGCCTCTTACACTGAAGCTTTCTTT. The rearrangement links TRBV19 to TRBJ1-1, with a possible D match to TRBD1 (5 bases). The CDR3 covers 14 residues. In germline, CDR1 is LNHDA, CDR2 SQIVND (reference sequence). Trimming took 9 bases from V and 3 from J, leaving 17 bases between them.

The chain is built from TRBV9 and TRBJ2-3, with TRBD1 matching over 10 bases. Per the germline V gene, CDR1 is SGDLS and CDR2 is YYNGEE. The CDR3 length is 15 residues. The V gene end was trimmed by 2 bases and the J gene end by 6 bases; junction bases not matched to a gene: 6. The CDR3 DNA reads as TGTGCCAGCAGCGTCAGGACAGGGGGTAGGGATACGCAGTATTTT. Translation gives CASSVRTGGRDTQYF.

This chain's CDR3 is CSAIQGQNLHF. CDR3 DNA: TGCAGTGCTATACAGGGTCAAAACCTCCACTTT. This rearrangement joins TRBV20-1 to TRBJ1-6; perhaps TRBD1 as D (6 bases). Trimming left V 4 bases short and J 15 bases short, with 13 bases between. The germline gives CDR1 DFQATT, CDR2 SNEGSKA (reference sequence). CDR3 length equals 11 residues.

This clone was seen only a few times. The chain links TRBV11-2 to TRBJ2-7; 8 positions match TRBD1. Germline V gene sequence: CDR1 SGHAT, CDR2 FQNNGV. CDR3 length equals 17 residues. The ends lost 2 bases at V and 3 bases at J; junction bases unmatched: 12. CDR3 in DNA: TGTGCCAGCAGCTTAATCCAGGGTAACAGGGGGTACTACGAGCAGTACTTC. Its protein product is CASSLIQGNRGYYEQYF.

The chain is built from TRBV5-1 and TRBJ2-3, with D perhaps matching TRBD2 (7 bases). The germline V and J ends were trimmed by 0 bases and 4 bases, with 15 bases remaining between them. This CDR3 is built from 16 residues. Germline V gives CDR1 SGHRS, CDR2 YFSETQ. DNA for the CDR3: TGCGCCAGCAGCTTGGCCCGGGGGGCGGCCTCAGATACGCAGTATTTT. This gives the protein CASSLARGAASDTQYF. Filled out from reference TRBV5-1 and TRBJ2-3, the complete variable domain reads KAGVTQTPRYLIKTRGQQVTLSCSPISGHRSVSWYQQTPGQGLQFLFEYFSETQRNKGNFPGRFSGRQFSNSRSEMNVSTLELGDSALYLCASSLARGAASDTQYFGPGTRLTVL.

This chain joins TRBV5-1 and TRBJ2-3; 8 nucleotides match TRBD1. The CDR3 is 19 amino acids. Per germline, CDR1 SGHRS and CDR2 YFSETQ. V was clipped by 3 bases and J by 9 bases; unmatched bases: 24. CDR3 protein: CASSSVKKDRASLRETQYF. DNA for the CDR3: TGCGCCAGCAGCTCGGTGAAAAAGGACAGGGCCTCCCTTCGAGAAACGCAGTATTTT.

CDR3 loop: CASSLVGLGYNEQFF. CDR3 DNA: TGCGCCAGCAGCTTGGTTGGACTAGGTTACAATGAGCAGTTCTTC. The chain couples TRBV5-1 to TRBJ2-1; the match to TRBD2 covers 7 bases. With 0 bases clipped from V and 4 bases from J, the junction kept 4 bases outside the gene matches. The germline gives CDR1 SGHRS, CDR2 YFSETQ. The CDR3 extends over 15 amino acids.

The gene calls are TRBV29-1 and TRBJ2-7; TRBD1 might be the D (6 bases). The CDR3 has 13 amino acids. CDR1 and CDR2 from the germline V gene are SQVTM and ANQGSEA. The germline V and J ends were trimmed by 3 bases and 3 bases, with 12 bases remaining between them. The CDR3 loop reads CSVEGHASYEQYF. DNA of the CDR3: TGCAGCGTTGAGGGACACGCAAGCTACGAGCAGTACTTC.

This clone was detected a few times. V gene TRBV6-5 combines with J gene TRBJ2-7; tentative D call: TRBD2 (5 bases). The germline CDR1 and CDR2 sequences are MNHEY and SVGAGI. This CDR3 is 11 amino acids long. The V end was cut by 10 bases, the J end by 4 bases, with 11 bases between. The chain's CDR3 is CATGVGYEQYV. In nucleotides, the CDR3 is TGTGCCACCGGGGTGGGGTACGAGCAGTACGTC.

The gene calls are TRBV5-6 and TRBJ2-7, with D tentatively TRBD2 (6 bases). CDR3 length equals 15 residues. Germline lookup yields CDR1 SGHDT and CDR2 YYEEEE. The V and J ends lost 0 bases and 2 bases respectively, with 12 bases between them. The CDR3 coding sequence is TGTGCCAGCAGCTTGGAGCAGGCGGGGACCTACGAGCAGTACGTC. It codes for CASSLEQAGTYEQYV.

This sequence joins TRBV5-6 and TRBJ2-1, with D tentatively TRBD2 (5 bases). The CDR3 extends over 16 amino acids. V lost 6 bases and J lost 4, with 20 bases in between. The germline gives CDR1 SGHDT, CDR2 YYEEEE. CDR3 residues: CASKLLEGVTYNEQFF. The CDR3 DNA is TGTGCCAGCAAGCTTCTTGAGGGCGTTACGTACAATGAGCAGTTCTTC.

This clone was found a few times. The J gene is TRBJ2-2, the V gene TRBV5-6; D might be TRBD2 (5 bases). There are 16 residues in the CDR3. Per germline, CDR1 SGHDT and CDR2 YYEEEE. V gave up 1 base and J gave up 3 bases, with 13 bases separating them. In DNA, the CDR3 is TGTGCCAGCAGCTTGTACGGGGTCGGAGACACCGGGGAGCTGTTTTTT. This gives the protein CASSLYGVGDTGELFF.

This clone has just a few counts. The chain uses TRBV5-1 and TRBJ2-1; D unclear. Germline CDR1 and CDR2: SGHRS and YFSETQ. The ends were cut back, 0 bases at V and 6 bases at J, with 10 bases in the middle. CDR3 length: 14 residues. The CDR3 DNA reads TGCGCCAGCAGCTTGGTATCCCCGAGCAATGAGCAGTTCTTC. This translates into CASSLVSPSNEQFF.

This clone was seen more than once but under ten times. The chain carries TRBV11-2 and TRBJ1-3; D unresolved. The CDR3 sequence is 14 residues long. Per the germline V gene, CDR1 is SGHAT and CDR2 is FQNNGV. Trimming stripped 0 bases from V and 10 bases from J, with 13 bases between. The CDR3 region is CASSLDREVGTIYF. CDR3 DNA sequence: TGTGCCAGCAGCTTAGATCGGGAAGTTGGTACCATATATTTT.

This clone occurred once. J is TRBJ1-2 and V is TRBV2; 10 bases are shared with TRBD1. The V segment lost 6 bases and the J segment 8 bases; nucleotides outside the gene matches: 15. The CDR3 sequence is 16 residues long. Germline CDR1 and CDR2: SNHLY and FYNNEI. CDR3 nucleotide sequence: TGTGCCAGCAGCGTCCAGGGACAGGGGAGGATCGGAGGCTACACCTTC. It encodes CASSVQGQGRIGGYTF.

Concerning this clone: Other DNA variants within this sample encode the same CDR3. The chain is built from TRBV18 and TRBJ2-3; 13 positions agree with TRBD2. The CDR3 extends over 16 amino acids. J lost 5 bases, V lost 3 bases, and 5 bases had no gene match. In germline, CDR1 is KGHSH, CDR2 LQKENI. For the CDR3, the DNA is TGTGCCAGCTCACCTCGGACTAGCGGGGGCCGAGATACGCAGTATTTT. It yields the protein CASSPRTSGGRDTQYF.

The rearrangement joins TRBV6-5 to TRBJ1-2, with TRBD1 as a possible D gene (5 bases). The CDR3 length is 14 residues. V was pared by 5 bases and J by 6 bases, with 16 bases between. Per the germline V gene, CDR1 is MNHEY and CDR2 is SVGAGI. CDR3 DNA: TGTGCCAGCAGTAAGTTAGGCAGGGTGAATGGCTACACCTTC. As protein: CASSKLGRVNGYTF.

The V gene is TRBV7-9, the J gene TRBJ2-7, with 9 bases that match TRBD1. Germline-derived CDR1 and CDR2 are SEHNR and FQNEAQ (reference sequence). This CDR3 has 15 residues. The V and J ends lost 5 bases and 5 bases, in that order; junction bases with no gene match: 10. CDR3 nucleotide sequence: TGTGCCAGCAGCCCAACAGGGGGCCCGGGGCACGAGCAGTACTTC. This encodes CASSPTGGPGHEQYF.

The rearrangement uses TRBV6-5 and TRBJ2-3; TRBD1 matches at 8 bases. Germline-derived CDR1 and CDR2 are MNHEY and SVGAGI. J gave up 0 bases and V 6 bases, and 5 bases lay outside the gene matches. The CDR3 loop spans 15 amino acids. The CDR3 region has the DNA TGTGCCAGCAGGCCGGGACAGGATAGCACAGATACGCAGTATTTT. It is translated as CASRPGQDSTDTQYF.

This clone was counted a single time. The chain has TRBV5-5 and TRBJ1-2, with 9 bases fitting TRBD1. Looked up from germline, CDR1 is SGHKS and CDR2 is YYEKEE (reference sequence). Unmatched junction bases numbered 5, after V lost 7 bases and J lost 7 bases. This CDR3 has 12 residues. The CDR3 bases are TGTGCCAGCTCTTGGACAGGGGTTGGCTACACCTTC. It translates to CASSWTGVGYTF.

CDR3: CASSLGGAVKNIQYF. The CDR3 DNA is TGTGCCAGCAGTTTGGGGGGGGCCGTGAAAAACATTCAGTACTTC. The chain couples TRBV28 to TRBJ2-4; possible D gene TRBD2, 7 bases. Germline V CDR1 and CDR2: MDHEN, SYDVKM. V dropped 3 bases and J dropped 4 bases, with 13 bases sitting between them. The CDR3 runs 15 residues.

This sequence joins TRBV19 and TRBJ2-4; 9 bases are a match to TRBD1. Germline V gene sequence: CDR1 LNHDA, CDR2 SQIVND (reference sequence). The V segment lost 5 bases and the J segment 2 bases; nucleotides outside the gene matches: 7. This CDR3 comprises 16 residues. CDR3 bases: TGTGCCAGTAGTCTGGGACAGGGATGGACCAAAAACATTCAGTACTTC. Amino acids: CASSLGQGWTKNIQYF.

This clone was seen a single time. The chain is built from TRBV27 and TRBJ1-6, with D perhaps matching TRBD1 (6 bases). V lost 5 bases and J lost 10, with 12 bases in between. This CDR3 region has 13 residues. Germline-derived CDR1 and CDR2 are MNHEY and SMNVEV (reference sequence). CDR3 nucleotides: TGTGCCAGCAGTGAGTTACAGGGATCACCCCTCCACTTT. Encoded protein: CASSELQGSPLHF.

The chain employs TRBV7-6 and TRBJ2-5; 8 nucleotides align to TRBD2. V dropped 1 base and J dropped 2; count of bases not matched to a gene: 12. Looked up from germline, CDR1 is SGHVS and CDR2 is FNYEAQ. The CDR3 consists of 18 residues. The CDR3 loop is CASSLVPEGAGEQETQYF. The CDR3 DNA sequence: TGTGCCAGCAGCTTAGTCCCCGAGGGAGCGGGGGAACAAGAGACCCAGTACTTC. Full variable domain (missing parts from reference TRBV7-6 and TRBJ2-5): GAGVSQSPRYKVTKRGQDVALRCDPISGHVSLYWYRQALGQGPEFLTYFNYEAQQDKSGLPNDRFSAERPEGSISTLTIQRTEQRDSAMYRCASSLVPEGAGEQETQYFGPGTRLLVL.

The chain couples TRBV10-3 to TRBJ2-3, with 11 bases aligning to TRBD2. With V trimmed by 6 bases and J by 4 bases, 6 bases remained unmatched. In germline, CDR1 is ENHRY, CDR2 SYGVKD. The CDR3 sequence is 15 residues long. Written as DNA, the CDR3 is TGTGCCATCAGGTTTAGCGGGGGGGCCGCAGATACGCAGTATTTT. Translated, it gives CAIRFSGGAADTQYF.

The chain links TRBV20-1 to TRBJ2-3, with TRBD2 identical over 7 bases. The CDR3 has 14 amino acids. Germline V gives CDR1 DFQATT, CDR2 SNEGSKA (reference sequence). V lost 3 bases, J lost 2 bases, and 5 bases stayed unmatched. DNA for the CDR3: TGCAGTGCTAGTAGCGGGCCCAACACAGATACGCAGTATTTT. Amino acid sequence: CSASSGPNTDTQYF.

The rearrangement joins TRBV2 to TRBJ2-5; 13 positions match TRBD2. The CDR3 sequence is 15 residues long. Germline values: CDR1 SNHLY, CDR2 FYNNEI. Unmatched junction bases numbered 7, after V lost 7 bases and J lost 5 bases. The CDR3 loop is CASTSTSGGVETQYF. Written as DNA, the CDR3 is TGTGCCAGCACTTCCACTAGCGGGGGGGTCGAGACCCAGTACTTC.